Here is one T cell receptor beta chain with its context. Its antigen remains undetermined. Nothing much larger sits one base from this clone, and base qualities are not available. V is pruned by 6 bases and J by 5 bases, leaving 11 bases of the junction without a gene match. Looking up the germline V gene yields CDR1 MNHEY and CDR2 SVGAGI. The CDR3 sequence holds 15 residues, the cysteine and phenylalanine included. Solely the CDR3 DNA is kept, with 45 bases framed from the first base. This sample is drawn from a study of PD-1 blockade in classical Hodgkin lymphoma (dated by TCRdb to between 2020 and 2021). As for the study more broadly: Nivolumab dosing was 3 mg/kg intravenously every 2 weeks, continuing until either disease progression or unacceptable toxicity. The study used CyTOF and TCR beta sequencing to define a peripheral blood immune signature of response to PD-1 blockade in classical Hodgkin lymphoma. The study at large found these results: A significant rise by C4D1 was seen in CD4+ but not CD8+ TCR diversity (p=0.0027 vs p=0.16), with the rise being most apparent in complete responders (p=0.02). The study covered only a single clinical trial cohort, and the causes of the repertoire differences, possibly disease activity or prior therapy, were still not defined. Baseline TCR diversity was reported to be lower in newly diagnosed patients than in healthy donors and to be lower still in relapsed/refractory patients. Diversity was lower in patients who began nivolumab less than 1 year after ASCT, so these patients were left out of later analyses to avoid confounding by immune reconstitution. Baseline diversity similar to that of newly diagnosed patients was observed in trial patients achieving complete response, whereas significantly lower diversity was observed in partial responders and progressors.

The Qiagen DNeasy kit was used to extract genomic DNA from unsorted PBMCs and from the negatively selected CD4+ and CD8+ fractions. TCR beta CDR3 regions were subjected to amplification by immunoSEQ multiplex PCR with primers that anneal to V and J segments. A synthetic immune receptor repertoire was used to minimize amplification bias, and any remaining bias was removed computationally after sequencing. The paper's processing steps were these. Custom Python scripts were used to quantify repertoire diversity as the Shannon entropy index. Unsorted, CD4+ and CD8+ repertoires were analyzed separately, except for combined analyses in which CD4+ and CD8+ sequences were merged in silico. Clonal expansion was defined as at least a 2-fold frequency increase after treatment relative to C1D1, with a pseudocount of 0.5 for undetected baseline clones. Clones with 0 or 1 copy at C1D1 were classified as singleton clones, and clones with 2 or more copies were classified as non-singleton clones. Clones expanded in unsorted samples were labelled as CD4+, CD8+ or unknown by matching protein sequences in sorted samples from the same patient. Diversity changes from C1D1 to C4D1 were tested in paired samples using Wilcoxon tests. This is the immuneACCESS table as TCRdb keeps it, with only in-frame sequences that have V and J called. A part of the clones is gone; compared with another copy, unresolved V genes explain less than half, and the rest is unexplained. The V and J calls and clone size were taken over from that table, and D and trimming were inferred from the DNA. The sample data list about 27,000 clones, and 72% of these were observed just once. The top ten clonotypes cover approximately 3.6% of the sample.

Read against the paper, the sample's time point label means: cycle 4 day 1 (C4D1), after about 6 weeks of nivolumab. All trial patients had relapsed after autologous stem cell transplantation, with cohorts A, B and C differing in prior brentuximab vedotin exposure. The trial cohort included around 56 patients with relapsed/refractory classical Hodgkin lymphoma, and each patient had a best overall response of complete response, partial response or progressive disease. In the multi-cohort phase II CheckMate 205 trial, trial patients received single-agent nivolumab. Best overall response was determined by an independent review committee according to the 2007 International Working Group response criteria. PBMCs from the trial were collected at three points: immediately before nivolumab initiation (C1D1), and during therapy at cycle 2 day 1 and cycle 4 day 1. Peripheral blood was collected in 8 mL Vacutainer Cell Preparation Tubes, from which PBMCs were isolated by centrifugation and then cryopreserved.

Sequencing was performed on peripheral blood mononuclear cells (PBMCs), taken before the fourth cycle of nivolumab. The clonotype comes from a human donor with classical Hodgkin lymphoma. The V and J genes are TRBV6-5 and TRBJ2-5; 8 bases in between match TRBD2. This receptor has the CDR3 CASSPSGGGWETQYF. The DNA sequence is TGTGCCAGCAGCCCGTCGGGGGGGGGCTGGGAGACCCAGTACTTC.